The TCR beta chain under discussion was sequenced for a study of T cells after yellow fever vaccination (dated by TCRdb to about 2019). Study-wide context: The SMART-Seq v4 Ultra Low Input RNA kit was used to prepare libraries from fractions with low cell numbers. To track T-cell clones before and after primary and booster YFV17D yellow fever vaccination, bulk TCR alpha and beta repertoires were sequenced longitudinally. Two healthy male donors, one aged 18 to 30 and one aged 30 to 39 years, made up the cohort. Blood was collected at multiple timepoints before and after primary and secondary immunization, and bulk PBMC replicates and cell subsets were isolated.

Regarding this clonotype: Its cognate antigen has yet to be identified. Base qualities were left out, and no much larger clone turns up one base away.

The treatment or condition label for this specimen denotes: live attenuated yellow fever vaccine strain. A standard Ficoll-Paque protocol was used to isolate PBMCs from peripheral blood. CD4 and CD8 T-cell fractions were isolated with Dynabeads CD4 and CD8 positive selection kits. TriZol was used to extract RNA from bulk PBMCs, from CD4 and CD8 fractions, and from dextramer-positive and dextramer-negative fractions. Via the germline V gene, CDR1 is SQVTM and CDR2 ANQGSEA. Including cysteine and phenylalanine, the CDR3 has 12 amino acids. Kept here is only the CDR3 DNA, which spans 36 bases and is read in frame from base 1. V drops 4 bases and J drops 5 bases, leaving 10 bases in between. For sequencing, an Illumina NovaSeq 6000 was employed. Synthesis of TCR cDNA relied on 5'RACE template switching, a step that introduced a universal primer site along with unique molecular identifiers. Priming of cDNA synthesis was performed from both the TCR alpha and TCR beta constant segments. Library amplification used two PCR steps, and the second PCR step added sample barcodes and sequencing adapters. Sequencing of the libraries was done on either Illumina HiSeq 2500 (2x100 bp) or NovaSeq (2x150 bp). In the original analysis: MIGEC was used to demultiplex reads and collapse the reads into UMI consensus sequences, and MiXCR was used for V(D)J alignment. Using edgeR on replicate PBMC samples, clonotypes were called vaccine-responding if FDR was below 0.01 and the log2 fold change was above 5 up to day 15. Each bulk clonotype was labeled CD4 or CD8 based on which sequenced repertoire, CD4 or CD8, contained the clonotype at higher abundance. TCRdb reprocessing: public reads trimmed at Q25 with fastp, clones called with MiXCR, in-frame beta chains kept. Every CDR3 protein is listed once, alongside the most common genes and DNA of its rows. The V and J calls, along with clone size, are taken from TCRdb and not from the paper's own processing. This sample is represented by some 120,000 distinct CDR3 sequences; 13% to 15% of them were singletons. The ten largest clones capture more than 40% of the sample.

Overall study results and their limits: Only a couple of donors were included in the study, so the extent to which the findings can be generalized is limited. A small fraction of clonotypes appeared in both the CD4 and CD8 compartments, likely as a result of convergent recombination. Because abundant contaminating clonotypes from the bulk population could be contained in FACS-sorted repertoires, computational filtering was required. After the booster, most clones that had expanded after primary vaccination were detected again (roughly 95% of CD4 and 70% to 90% of CD8), suggesting broad maintenance of memory. Compared with the primary T-cell response, the secondary T-cell response was weaker but faster, peaking on day 5 rather than day 15.

The chain was built from TRBV29-1 and TRBJ2-3; the D call is tentative, TRBD1 or TRBD2, as each matches 6 bases. The material was CD8+ T cells sorted from PBMCs, obtained 5 days after the yellow fever booster vaccination. The source is a man aged 18 to 35 who received the YFV17D yellow fever vaccine. At the DNA level, the sequence is TGCAGCGTTGCAGGGGAGGAAGATACGCAGTATTTT. It codes for CSVAGEEDTQYF.